These 3 T cell receptor beta chains were all obtained from the same sample, sequenced in a study of T cell repertoires in cytomegalovirus infection. MiXCR, applied by TCRdb to the reads, yields one record per CDR3 protein. This sample carries hundreds of thousands of distinct CDR3 sequences, 15% to 20% of them seen once, and the ten largest clones take about 11%. Sequenced: PBMCs. The receptors originated from a human donor in good health (CMV status not recorded). Some clones in this sample may be carry-over from other donors' samples.

In its sample, this clonotype was seen a few times. The chain couples TRBV2 to TRBJ1-5; perhaps TRBD1 as D (6 bases). Germline V gene lookup returns CDR1 SNHLY and CDR2 FYNNEI. Deletions cut 10 bases from V and 3 bases from J, with 13 bases between. The CDR3 contains 13 residues. CDR3 nucleotide sequence: TGTGCCATCGGGGGGGGCACCAATCAGCCCCAGCATTTT. Translating it yields CAIGGGTNQPQHF.

This clonotype has a count of ten or more. The chain is built from TRBV7-2 and TRBJ1-1, with 7 bases that match TRBD1. CDR1 and CDR2 (germline): SGHTA, FQGNSA. The CDR3 runs to 11 residues. The V gene end was trimmed by 5 bases and the J gene end by 9 bases; junction bases not matched to a gene: 3. As DNA, the CDR3 is TGTGCCAGCAGCAGGGACAGAAAAGCTTTCTTT. This codes for CASSRDRKAFF. Supplemented by reference TRBV7-2 and TRBJ1-1, the full variable domain reads GAGVSQSPSNKVTEKGKDVELRCDPISGHTALYWYRQSLGQGLEFLIYFQGNSAPDKSGLPSDRFSAERTGGSVSTLTIQRTQQEDSAVYLCASSRDRKAFFGQGTRLTVV.

A few counts support this clonotype. This rearrangement joins TRBV27 to TRBJ1-2; no definite D call. Germline V CDR1 and CDR2: MNHEY, SMNVEV (reference sequence). V was cut by 7 bases and J by 5 bases, with 20 bases left in between. The CDR3 runs 15 residues. CDR3 loop: CASNEDGNSGYGYTF. CDR3 nucleotides: TGTGCCAGCAACGAGGATGGGAACAGTGGATATGGCTACACCTTC.